The 18 T cell receptor beta chains presented below share a single source sample, sequenced in a study of cytomegalovirus exposure and HLA in healthy donors. Primers: 60 Vbeta forward and 13 Jbeta reverse. Repertoires were generated with immunoSEQ multiplex PCR, while TCRdb's copy carries only in-frame clones and drops some. The data show approximately 210,000 clones, 70% to 90% seen once. The sample comprised PBMCs. Every receptor here comes from a woman younger than 30 in good health and CMV-seronegative.

V is TRBV19 and J is TRBJ2-3; 9 positions match TRBD1. The CDR3 runs to 16 residues. Trimming cost V 5 bases and J 3 bases; bases outside gene matches: 9. Per germline, CDR1 LNHDA and CDR2 SQIVND (reference sequence). The CDR3 region is CASSPRLDRGTDTQYF. CDR3 DNA sequence: TGTGCCAGTAGTCCCCGCCTCGACAGGGGGACAGATACGCAGTATTTT.

A remark on this clone: At one boundary the junction diverges from the germline segment, which might be a read error. V and J are TRBV7-3 and TRBJ1-2; D may be TRBD1 (5 bases). Germline CDR1 reads SGHTA; CDR2 reads FQGTGA. CDR3 length equals 12 residues. The CDR3, as DNA: TGTGCCAGCAGCTCGATTGGGGGGGACCCCCGCTTC. Amino acid sequence: CASSSIGGDPRF.

The genes are TRBV5-8 and TRBJ1-2; 8 positions match TRBD1. The CDR3 sequence is 16 residues long. Germline V lookup: CDR1 SGHTS, CDR2 YDEGEE. Trimming at V came to 2 bases and at J to 2 bases, leaving 8 bases not matched to a gene. CDR3 nucleotides: TGTGCCAGCAGCTTTAGGACAGGGCAGACCAACTATGGCTACACCTTC. It translates to CASSFRTGQTNYGYTF.

Comments on this clone: This CDR3 is also generated by other DNA sequences in the sample. The rearrangement uses TRBV7-9 and TRBJ2-7; 8 nucleotides agree with TRBD1. The CDR3 covers 14 residues. J gave up 3 bases and V 5 bases, and 6 bases lay outside the gene matches. CDR1 and CDR2 (germline): SEHNR, FQNEAQ (reference sequence). DNA for the CDR3: TGTGCCAGCAGCCCGGGACAGGCTCTCTACGAGCAGTACTTC. Its translation: CASSPGQALYEQYF.

The sample holds one count of this clone. This CDR3 reads CASSSWTGKRNTEAFF. Here the CDR3 DNA reads TGTGCCAGCAGCTCCTGGACAGGGAAGAGGAACACTGAAGCTTTCTTT. This chain connects TRBV11-3 to TRBJ1-1; 8 bases match TRBD1. V was pared by 4 bases and J by 1 base, with 8 bases of the junction left unmatched. The CDR3 is made up of 16 amino acids. Germline assignment: CDR1 SGHNT and CDR2 YENEEA.

The CDR3 sequence is CASSVGQGADTEAFF. The CDR3 DNA reads TGTGCCAGCAGCGTCGGACAGGGGGCAGACACTGAAGCTTTCTTT. The chain links TRBV9 to TRBJ1-1; 11 bases align to TRBD1. V trimming: 2 bases; J trimming: 3 bases; junction bases outside the gene matches: 3. Germline lookup yields CDR1 SGDLS and CDR2 YYNGEE. This CDR3 has 15 residues.

This clone has more than one count but fewer than ten. It differs at one base from a far larger clone, so likely a read error. This chain joins TRBV5-6 and TRBJ2-4, with TRBD1 as a possible D gene (7 bases). The V gene's germline CDR1 is SGHDT and CDR2 YYEEEE. This CDR3 is 16 amino acids long. The CDR3 DNA is TGTGCCAGCAGCCCAGCCAGGGGGGTGGCCACAAACATTCAGTACTTC. It translates to CASSPARGVATNIQYF. The full variable domain, with the rest looked up from reference TRBV5-6 and TRBJ2-4, is DAGVTQSPTHLIKTRGQQVTLRCSPKSGHDTVSWYQQALGQGPQFIFQYYEEEERQRGNFPDRFSGHQFPNYSSELNVNALLLGDSALYLCASSPARGVATNIQYFGAGTRLSVL.

This rearrangement joins TRBV4-1 to TRBJ2-7; the D gene is possibly TRBD2 (7 bases). This CDR3 comprises 16 residues. The ends were cut back, 0 bases at V and 2 bases at J, with 14 bases in the middle. The germline V gene has CDR1 MGHRA and CDR2 YSYEKL. CDR3 DNA: TGCGCCAGCAGCCAAGAGCACGGGGGGCTCGCCTACGAGCAGTACTTC. This gives the protein CASSQEHGGLAYEQYF.

The chain employs TRBV7-9 and TRBJ1-2, with TRBD1 identical over 8 bases. CDR1 SEHNR and CDR2 FQNEAQ come from the germline V gene (reference sequence). The CDR3 consists of 14 residues. The J segment lost 12 bases and the V segment lost 2 bases, leaving 11 bases of the junction unmatched. In DNA form, the CDR3 reads TGTGCCAGCAGCTTAACAGGACAGGGACTATCAAACACCTTC. It specifies CASSLTGQGLSNTF.

The chain has TRBV6-5 and TRBJ2-2, with 7 bases identical to TRBD1. Germline CDR1 and CDR2: MNHEY and SVGAGI. CDR3 length: 15 amino acids. After removal of 6 bases from V and 5 bases from J, the junction contained 9 bases not matched to a gene. The CDR3 reads CASRTGQGVTGELFF. The CDR3, as DNA: TGTGCCAGCAGGACAGGGCAGGGAGTTACCGGGGAGCTGTTTTTT.

This clone was detected only once. The chain recombines TRBV7-3 with TRBJ2-2; 9 nucleotides match TRBD2. V trimming: 4 bases; J trimming: 2 bases; junction bases outside the gene matches: 8. The V gene's germline CDR1 is SGHTA and CDR2 FQGTGA. The CDR3 has 17 residues. The CDR3 DNA is TGTGCCAGCAGCTCGTCGGGTAGCGGGGGAAACACCGGGGAGCTGTTTTTT. This translates into CASSSSGSGGNTGELFF.

The V and J genes are TRBV14 and TRBJ1-1; D unresolved. Trimming pared 1 base from V and 2 bases from J, leaving 11 bases between. Germline CDR1 SGHDN, CDR2 FVKESK. CDR3 length: 15 residues. For the CDR3, the DNA is TGTGCCAGCAGCCAAGTACTTGGTTTCAACACTGAAGCTTTCTTT. Translated: CASSQVLGFNTEAFF.

This clone was seen more than once but under ten times. V gene TRBV13 combines with J gene TRBJ1-3; D is undetermined. Germline V lookup: CDR1 PRHDT, CDR2 FYEKMQ (reference sequence). The CDR3 extends over 12 amino acids. V dropped 1 base and J dropped 4 bases, with 2 bases sitting between them. Here the CDR3 DNA reads TGTGCCAGCAGCTTAGTAGGAAACACCATATATTTT. Translating it yields CASSLVGNTIYF.

V gene TRBV5-1 combines with J gene TRBJ2-1, with TRBD2 matching 7 bases. V gave up 4 bases and J gave up 10 bases; unmatched junction bases: 20. Germline CDR1 is SGHRS and CDR2 is YFSETQ. The CDR3 sequence is 17 residues long. The CDR3: CASSPNAGTKITNEQFF. Here the CDR3 DNA reads TGCGCCAGCAGCCCAAACGCCGGGACTAAGATCACCAACGAGCAGTTCTTC.

The genes are TRBV5-1 and TRBJ2-5; perhaps TRBD2 as D (7 bases). The germline V gene encodes CDR1 SGHRS and CDR2 YFSETQ. Trimming left V 2 bases short and J 1 base short, with 15 bases between. The CDR3 covers 16 residues. The CDR3 bases are TGCGCCAGCAGCTTAGGGGGAGGGGGAATCCAAGAGACCCAGTACTTC. This translates into CASSLGGGGIQETQYF. Supplemented by reference TRBV5-1 and TRBJ2-5, the full variable domain reads KAGVTQTPRYLIKTRGQQVTLSCSPISGHRSVSWYQQTPGQGLQFLFEYFSETQRNKGNFPGRFSGRQFSNSRSEMNVSTLELGDSALYLCASSLGGGGIQETQYFGPGTRLLVL.

This chain uses TRBV15 with TRBJ2-5; tentatively, D is TRBD2 (5 bases). CDR1 is LNHNV and CDR2 is YYDKDF in the germline V gene (reference sequence). Trimming left V 0 bases short and J 6 bases short, with 23 bases between. The CDR3 is made up of 18 amino acids. For the CDR3, the DNA is TGTGCCACCAGCAGAGATCGAAAGGTATCTAGCCGCGGACAGACCCAGTACTTC. It codes for CATSRDRKVSSRGQTQYF.

This rearrangement joins TRBV9 to TRBJ1-1, with 8 bases lining up with TRBD1. This CDR3 is 14 amino acids long. The V gene end was trimmed by 4 bases and the J gene end by 11 bases; junction bases not matched to a gene: 13. Germline V gives CDR1 SGDLS, CDR2 YYNGEE. In nucleotides, the CDR3 is TGTGCCAGCAGCCCAGAGGGGACAGGACTGTTGGCTTTCTTT. Protein product: CASSPEGTGLLAFF. Combining the CDR3 with reference TRBV9 and TRBJ1-1 gives the whole variable domain DSGVTQTPKHLITATGQRVTLRCSPRSGDLSVYWYQQSLDQGLQFLIQYYNGEERAKGNILERFSAQQFPDLHSELNLSSLELGDSALYFCASSPEGTGLLAFFGQGTRLTVV.

Here the CDR3 DNA reads TGTGCCATCACTAACAGGGGGCAAACTGAAGCTTTCTTT. The encoded protein is CAITNRGQTEAFF. The J gene is TRBJ1-1, the V gene TRBV10-3; 9 positions match TRBD1. V gave up 7 bases and J gave up 5 bases; unmatched junction bases: 5. The CDR3 has 13 amino acids. Germline V gene sequence: CDR1 ENHRY, CDR2 SYGVKD.